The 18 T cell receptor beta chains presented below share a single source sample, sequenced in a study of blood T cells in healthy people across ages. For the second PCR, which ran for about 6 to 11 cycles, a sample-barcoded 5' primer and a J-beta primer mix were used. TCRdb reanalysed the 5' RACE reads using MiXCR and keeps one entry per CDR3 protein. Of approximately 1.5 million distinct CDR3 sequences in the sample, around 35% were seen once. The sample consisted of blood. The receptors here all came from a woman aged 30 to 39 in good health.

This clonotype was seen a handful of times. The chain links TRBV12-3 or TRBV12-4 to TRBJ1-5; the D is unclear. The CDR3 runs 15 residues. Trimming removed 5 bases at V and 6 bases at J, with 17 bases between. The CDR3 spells CASSPGVGAGQPQHF. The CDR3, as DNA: TGTGCCAGCAGTCCCGGGGTGGGAGCGGGTCAGCCCCAGCATTTT.

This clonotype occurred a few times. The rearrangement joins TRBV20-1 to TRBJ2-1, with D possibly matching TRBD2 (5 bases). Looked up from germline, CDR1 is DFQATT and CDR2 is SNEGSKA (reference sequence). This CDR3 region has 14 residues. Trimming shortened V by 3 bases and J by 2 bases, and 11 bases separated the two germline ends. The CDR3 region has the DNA TGCAGTGCTAGCTGGGAGCTACCCTACAATGAGCAGTTCTTC. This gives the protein CSASWELPYNEQFF.

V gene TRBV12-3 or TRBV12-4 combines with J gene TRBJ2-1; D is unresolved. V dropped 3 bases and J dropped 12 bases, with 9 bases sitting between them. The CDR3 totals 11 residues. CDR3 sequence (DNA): TGTGCCAGCAGTTTTGAGCGTGCGCAGTTCTTC. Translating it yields CASSFERAQFF.

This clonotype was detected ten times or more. CDR3 in amino acids: CSAPGTSGGGPYEQYF. The CDR3 DNA follows: TGCAGTGCGCCCGGGACTAGCGGGGGTGGCCCCTACGAGCAGTACTTC. The chain combines TRBV20-1 with TRBJ2-7; the match to TRBD2 covers 14 bases. The CDR3 covers 16 residues. Looked up from germline, CDR1 is DFQATT and CDR2 is SNEGSKA (reference sequence). V lost 6 bases to trimming and J lost 2 bases; unmatched junction nucleotides: 9.

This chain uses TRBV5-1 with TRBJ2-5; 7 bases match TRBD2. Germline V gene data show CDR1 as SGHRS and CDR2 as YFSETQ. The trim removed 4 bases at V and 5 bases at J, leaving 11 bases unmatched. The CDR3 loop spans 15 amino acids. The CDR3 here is CASSPDSELAETQYF. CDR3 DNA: TGCGCCAGCAGCCCCGACTCGGAACTAGCGGAGACCCAGTACTTC.

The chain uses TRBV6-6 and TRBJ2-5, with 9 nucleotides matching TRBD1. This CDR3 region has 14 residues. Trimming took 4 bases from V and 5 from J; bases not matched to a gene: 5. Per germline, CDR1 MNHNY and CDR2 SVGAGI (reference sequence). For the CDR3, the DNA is TGTGCCAGCAGTTTGGACAGGGGATATGAGACCCAGTACTTC. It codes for CASSLDRGYETQYF.

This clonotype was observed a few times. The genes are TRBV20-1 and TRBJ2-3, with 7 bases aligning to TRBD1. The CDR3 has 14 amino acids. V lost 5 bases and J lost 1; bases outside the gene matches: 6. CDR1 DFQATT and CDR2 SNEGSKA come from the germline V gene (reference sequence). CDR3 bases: TGCAGTGCTCCTTGGACAGGTCGCACAGATACGCAGTATTTT. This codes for CSAPWTGRTDTQYF.

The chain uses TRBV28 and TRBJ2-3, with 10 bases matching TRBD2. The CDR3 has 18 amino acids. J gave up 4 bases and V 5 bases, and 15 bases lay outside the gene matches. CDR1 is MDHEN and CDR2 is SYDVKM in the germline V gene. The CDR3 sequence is CASSREGASGSWADTQYF. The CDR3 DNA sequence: TGTGCCAGCAGTAGGGAAGGGGCTAGCGGGAGTTGGGCAGATACGCAGTATTTT.

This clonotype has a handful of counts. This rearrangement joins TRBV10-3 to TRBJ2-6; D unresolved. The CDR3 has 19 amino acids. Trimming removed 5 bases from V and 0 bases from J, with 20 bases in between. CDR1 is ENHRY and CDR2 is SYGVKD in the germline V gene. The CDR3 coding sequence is TGTGCCATCAGTCCACTTGGAAACCTTCTCCGCTCTGGGGCCAACGTCCTGACTTTC. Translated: CAISPLGNLLRSGANVLTF.

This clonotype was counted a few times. In DNA form, the CDR3 reads TGCAGTGCCCTCGGACGGAACCAAGAGACCCAGTACTTC. Translation gives CSALGRNQETQYF. This chain connects TRBV20-1 to TRBJ2-5, with no clear D. The germline gives CDR1 DFQATT, CDR2 SNEGSKA (reference sequence). With 6 bases removed from V and 0 bases from J, the gap between germline ends came to 11 bases. The CDR3 is 13 amino acids.

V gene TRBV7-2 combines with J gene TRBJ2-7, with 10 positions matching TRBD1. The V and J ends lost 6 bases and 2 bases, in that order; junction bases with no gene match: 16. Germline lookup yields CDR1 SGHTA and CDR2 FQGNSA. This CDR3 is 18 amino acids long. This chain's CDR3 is CASRPIRDRGRVAYEQYF. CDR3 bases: TGTGCCAGCAGACCGATCCGGGACAGGGGCAGGGTGGCCTACGAGCAGTACTTC. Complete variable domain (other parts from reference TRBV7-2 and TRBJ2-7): GAGVSQSPSNKVTEKGKDVELRCDPISGHTALYWYRQSLGQGLEFLIYFQGNSAPDKSGLPSDRFSAERTGGSVSTLTIQRTQQEDSAVYLCASRPIRDRGRVAYEQYFGPGTRLTVT.

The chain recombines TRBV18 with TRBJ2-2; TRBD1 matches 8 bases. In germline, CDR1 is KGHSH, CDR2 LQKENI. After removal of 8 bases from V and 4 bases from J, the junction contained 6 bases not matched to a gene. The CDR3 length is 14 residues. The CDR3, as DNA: TGTGCCAGCGGTCCCGGACAGGGCACCGGGGAGCTGTTTTTT. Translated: CASGPGQGTGELFF.

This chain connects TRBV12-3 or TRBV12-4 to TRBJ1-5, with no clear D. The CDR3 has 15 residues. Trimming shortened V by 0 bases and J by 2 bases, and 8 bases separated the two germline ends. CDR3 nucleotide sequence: TGTGCCAGCAGTTTAGCTTGGGGTGGCAATCAGCCCCAGCATTTT. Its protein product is CASSLAWGGNQPQHF.

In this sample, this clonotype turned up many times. CDR3 sequence reads: CASSVANQAVTDTQYF. CDR3 nucleotide sequence: TGTGCCAGCAGCGTAGCTAATCAAGCGGTCACAGATACGCAGTATTTT. J is TRBJ2-3 and V is TRBV9; D is possibly TRBD2 (5 bases). Per germline, CDR1 SGDLS and CDR2 YYNGEE. The CDR3 covers 16 residues. The germline V and J ends were trimmed by 0 bases and 2 bases, with 13 bases remaining between them.

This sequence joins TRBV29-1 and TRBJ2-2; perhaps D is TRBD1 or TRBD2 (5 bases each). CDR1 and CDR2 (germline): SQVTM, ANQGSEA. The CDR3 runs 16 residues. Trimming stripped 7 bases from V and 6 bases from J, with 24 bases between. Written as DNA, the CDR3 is TGCAGCGAAGCTCCGGGACGAGCATATGGGTCCGGGGAGCTGTTTTTT. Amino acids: CSEAPGRAYGSGELFF.

The CDR3 bases are TGTGCCGGCAATCCTAAGAGGGGGACAGGGCCGGGTAGGGCCAACGTCCTGACTTTC. This encodes CAGNPKRGTGPGRANVLTF. The rearrangement links TRBV11-2 to TRBJ2-6; 9 bases fit TRBD1. Trimming at V came to 11 bases and at J to 5 bases, leaving 22 bases not matched to a gene. The CDR3 has 19 residues. CDR1 SGHAT and CDR2 FQNNGV come from the germline V gene.

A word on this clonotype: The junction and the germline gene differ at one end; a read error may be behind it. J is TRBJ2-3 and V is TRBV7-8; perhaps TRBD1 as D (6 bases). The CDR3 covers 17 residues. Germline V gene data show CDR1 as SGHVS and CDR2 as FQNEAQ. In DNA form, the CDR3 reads TGTGCCAGCAGCCCGGTTCCTGGGACACCTAGCACAAATACGCAGTATTTT. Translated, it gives CASSPVPGTPSTNTQYF.

The CDR3 DNA sequence: TGTGCCAGCAGTGAGGAGTCTGGGGGGGTTAGAAGCGAGCAGTACTTC. Translating it yields CASSEESGGVRSEQYF. The chain uses TRBV25-1 and TRBJ2-7; 7 bases are shared with TRBD2. The CDR3 is 16 amino acids. The ends lost 3 bases at V and 6 bases at J; junction bases unmatched: 14. Germline-derived CDR1 and CDR2 are MGHDK and SYGVNS.